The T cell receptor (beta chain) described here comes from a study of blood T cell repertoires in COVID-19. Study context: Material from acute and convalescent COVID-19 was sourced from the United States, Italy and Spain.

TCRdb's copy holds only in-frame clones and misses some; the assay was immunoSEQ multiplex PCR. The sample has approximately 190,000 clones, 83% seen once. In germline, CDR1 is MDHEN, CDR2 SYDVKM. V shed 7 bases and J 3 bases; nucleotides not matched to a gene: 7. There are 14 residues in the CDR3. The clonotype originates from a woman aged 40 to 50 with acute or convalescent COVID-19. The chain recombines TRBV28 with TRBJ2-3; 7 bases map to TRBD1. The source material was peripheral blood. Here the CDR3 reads CASKRSGGTDTQYF. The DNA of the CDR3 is TGTGCCAGCAAGAGGTCAGGGGGAACAGATACGCAGTATTTT.